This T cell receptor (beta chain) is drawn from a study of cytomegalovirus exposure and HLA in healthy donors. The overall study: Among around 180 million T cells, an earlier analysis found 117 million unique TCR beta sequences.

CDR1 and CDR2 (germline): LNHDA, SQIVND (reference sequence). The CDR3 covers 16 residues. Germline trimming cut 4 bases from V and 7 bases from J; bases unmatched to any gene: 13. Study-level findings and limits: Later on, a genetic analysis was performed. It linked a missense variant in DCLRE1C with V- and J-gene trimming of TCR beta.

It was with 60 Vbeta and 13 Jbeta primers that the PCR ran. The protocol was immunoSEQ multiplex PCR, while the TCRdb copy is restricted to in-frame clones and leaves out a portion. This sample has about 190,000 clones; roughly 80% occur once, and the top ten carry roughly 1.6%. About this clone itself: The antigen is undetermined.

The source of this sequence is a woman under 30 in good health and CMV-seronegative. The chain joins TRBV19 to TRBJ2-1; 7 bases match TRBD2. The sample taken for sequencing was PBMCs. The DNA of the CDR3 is TGTGCCAGTAGTAGTTCTTGGACTAGAATTGGGAATGAGCAGTTCTTC. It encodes CASSSSWTRIGNEQFF.